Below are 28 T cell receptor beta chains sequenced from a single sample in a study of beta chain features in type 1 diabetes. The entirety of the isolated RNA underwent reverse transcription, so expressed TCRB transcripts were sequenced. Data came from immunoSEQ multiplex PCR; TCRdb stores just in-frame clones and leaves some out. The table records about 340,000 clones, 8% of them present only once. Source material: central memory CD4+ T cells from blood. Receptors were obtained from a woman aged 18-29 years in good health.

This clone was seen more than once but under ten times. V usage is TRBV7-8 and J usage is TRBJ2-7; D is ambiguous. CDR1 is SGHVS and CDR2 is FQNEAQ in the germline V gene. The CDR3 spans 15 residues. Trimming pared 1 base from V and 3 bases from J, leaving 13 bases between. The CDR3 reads CASSLETALFYEQYF. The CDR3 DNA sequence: TGTGCCAGCAGCTTAGAAACAGCCCTCTTCTACGAGCAGTACTTC.

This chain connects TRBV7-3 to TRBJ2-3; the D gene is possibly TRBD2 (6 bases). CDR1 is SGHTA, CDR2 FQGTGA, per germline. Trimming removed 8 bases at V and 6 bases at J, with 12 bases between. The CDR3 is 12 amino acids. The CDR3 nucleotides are TGTGCCAGCCAGACTAGTTCGGATACGCAGTATTTT. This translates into CASQTSSDTQYF.

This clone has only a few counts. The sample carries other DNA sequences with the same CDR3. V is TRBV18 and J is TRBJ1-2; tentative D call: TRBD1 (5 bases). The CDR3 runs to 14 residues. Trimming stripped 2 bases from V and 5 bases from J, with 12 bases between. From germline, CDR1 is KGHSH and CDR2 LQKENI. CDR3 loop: CASSPGTDLYGYTF. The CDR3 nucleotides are TGTGCCAGCTCACCAGGGACGGACCTTTATGGCTACACCTTC.

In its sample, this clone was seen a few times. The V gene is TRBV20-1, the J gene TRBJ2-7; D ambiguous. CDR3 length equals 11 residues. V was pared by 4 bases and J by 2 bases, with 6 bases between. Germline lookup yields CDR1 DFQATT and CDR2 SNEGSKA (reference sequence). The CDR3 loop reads CSATSAYEQYF. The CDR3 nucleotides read TGCAGTGCTACTAGTGCCTACGAGCAGTACTTC.

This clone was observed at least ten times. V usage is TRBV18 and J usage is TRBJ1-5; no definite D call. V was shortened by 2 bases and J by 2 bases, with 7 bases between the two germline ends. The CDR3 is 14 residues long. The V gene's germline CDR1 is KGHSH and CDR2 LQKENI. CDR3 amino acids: CASSPRQGNQPQHF. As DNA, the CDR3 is TGTGCCAGCTCACCAAGGCAAGGCAATCAGCCCCAGCATTTT.

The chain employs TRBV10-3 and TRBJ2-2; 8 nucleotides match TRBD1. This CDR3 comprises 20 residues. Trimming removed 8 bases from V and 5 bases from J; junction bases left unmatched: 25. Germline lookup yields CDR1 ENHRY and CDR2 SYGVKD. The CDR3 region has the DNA TGTGCCATCCATTTAGGAGGGCGGACAGGGAACCCCAGCGGGACCGGGGAGCTGTTTTTT. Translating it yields CAIHLGGRTGNPSGTGELFF.

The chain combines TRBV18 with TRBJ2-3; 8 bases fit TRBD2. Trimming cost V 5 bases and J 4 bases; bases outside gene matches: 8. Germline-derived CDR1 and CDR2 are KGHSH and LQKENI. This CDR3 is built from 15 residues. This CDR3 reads CASSNGTRRPDTQYF. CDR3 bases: TGTGCCAGCTCAAACGGGACTAGGAGGCCAGATACGCAGTATTTT.

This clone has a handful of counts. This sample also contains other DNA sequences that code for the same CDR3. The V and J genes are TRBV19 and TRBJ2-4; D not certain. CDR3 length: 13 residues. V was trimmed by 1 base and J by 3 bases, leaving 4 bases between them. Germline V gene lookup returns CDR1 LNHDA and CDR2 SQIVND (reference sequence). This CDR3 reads CASSIGGKNIQYF. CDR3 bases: TGTGCCAGTAGTATAGGGGGCAAAAACATTCAGTACTTC.

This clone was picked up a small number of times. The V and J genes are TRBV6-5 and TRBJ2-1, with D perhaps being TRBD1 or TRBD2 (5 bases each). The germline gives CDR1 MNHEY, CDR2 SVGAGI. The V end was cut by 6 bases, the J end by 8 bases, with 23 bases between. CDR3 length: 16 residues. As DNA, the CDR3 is TGTGCCAGCAGCTACGGGACCGGCGGAGTTCTCCATGAGCAGTTCTTC. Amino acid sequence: CASSYGTGGVLHEQFF.

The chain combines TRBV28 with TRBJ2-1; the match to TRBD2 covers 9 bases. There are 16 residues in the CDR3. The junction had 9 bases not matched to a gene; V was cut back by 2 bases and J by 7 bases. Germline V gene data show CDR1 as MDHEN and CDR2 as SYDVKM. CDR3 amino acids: CASSLSSSGGRNEQFF. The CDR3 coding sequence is TGTGCCAGCAGTTTAAGTAGTAGCGGGGGAAGAAATGAGCAGTTCTTC.

In DNA, the CDR3 is TGTGCCAGCAGATCGGGGACAGGGGCCAACAATGAGCAGTTCTTC. Translation: CASRSGTGANNEQFF. This sequence joins TRBV6-5 and TRBJ2-1; 10 bases agree with TRBD1. The CDR3 extends over 15 amino acids. Germline CDR1 reads MNHEY; CDR2 reads SVGAGI. Germline trimming cut 6 bases from V and 5 bases from J; bases unmatched to any gene: 7.

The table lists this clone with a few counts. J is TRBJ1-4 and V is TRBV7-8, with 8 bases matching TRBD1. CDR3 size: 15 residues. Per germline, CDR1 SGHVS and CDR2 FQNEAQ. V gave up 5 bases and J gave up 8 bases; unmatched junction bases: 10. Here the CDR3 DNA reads TGTGCCAGCAGCAATCTCCGAAGACAGGGGGAAAAACTGTTTTTT. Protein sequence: CASSNLRRQGEKLFF.

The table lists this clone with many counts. DNA for the CDR3: TGTGCCAGTAACTCCGTTGCGGGAAACACCATATATTTT. Amino acid sequence: CASNSVAGNTIYF. The chain carries TRBV19 and TRBJ1-3; D unresolved. The V gene's germline CDR1 is LNHDA and CDR2 SQIVND (reference sequence). V dropped 7 bases and J dropped 4 bases, with 11 bases sitting between them. The CDR3 spans 13 residues.

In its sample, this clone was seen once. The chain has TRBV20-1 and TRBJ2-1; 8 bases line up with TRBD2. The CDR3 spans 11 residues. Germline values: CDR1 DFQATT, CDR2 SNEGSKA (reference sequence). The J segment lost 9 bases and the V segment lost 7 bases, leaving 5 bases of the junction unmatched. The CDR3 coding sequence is TGCAGTGGCATGACTAGCGTTGAGCAGTTCTTC. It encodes CSGMTSVEQFF.

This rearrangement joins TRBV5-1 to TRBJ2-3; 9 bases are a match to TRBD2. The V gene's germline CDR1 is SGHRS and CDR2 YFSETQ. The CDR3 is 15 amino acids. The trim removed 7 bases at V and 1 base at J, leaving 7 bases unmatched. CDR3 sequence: CASGLAPRGTDTQYF. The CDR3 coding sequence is TGCGCCAGCGGACTAGCGCCCAGAGGCACAGATACGCAGTATTTT. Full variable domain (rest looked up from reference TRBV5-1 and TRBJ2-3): KAGVTQTPRYLIKTRGQQVTLSCSPISGHRSVSWYQQTPGQGLQFLFEYFSETQRNKGNFPGRFSGRQFSNSRSEMNVSTLELGDSALYLCASGLAPRGTDTQYFGPGTRLTVL.

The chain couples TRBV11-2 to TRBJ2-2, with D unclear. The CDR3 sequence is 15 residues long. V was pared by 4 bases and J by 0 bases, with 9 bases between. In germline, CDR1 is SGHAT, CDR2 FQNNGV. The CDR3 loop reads CASSSRAANTGELFF. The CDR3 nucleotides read TGTGCCAGCAGCTCCCGGGCGGCGAACACCGGGGAGCTGTTTTTT.

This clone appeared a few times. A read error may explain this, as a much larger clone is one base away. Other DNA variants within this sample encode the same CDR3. The CDR3 is CASSFYNEQFF. The CDR3 DNA is TGTGCCAGCAGCTTCTACAATGAGCAGTTCTTC. The rearrangement uses TRBV7-9 and TRBJ2-1, with D unclear. Germline V CDR1 and CDR2: SEHNR, FQNEAQ (reference sequence). The CDR3 has 11 amino acids. The V end lost 3 bases, the J end lost 3 bases, and 0 bases lay between the germline ends.

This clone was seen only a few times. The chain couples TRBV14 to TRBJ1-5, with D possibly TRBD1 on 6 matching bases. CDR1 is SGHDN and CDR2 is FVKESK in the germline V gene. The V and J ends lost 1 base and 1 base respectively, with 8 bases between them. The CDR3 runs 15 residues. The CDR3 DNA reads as TGTGCCAGCAGCCAAGGAGACAGGAGCAATCAGCCCCAGCATTTT. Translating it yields CASSQGDRSNQPQHF.

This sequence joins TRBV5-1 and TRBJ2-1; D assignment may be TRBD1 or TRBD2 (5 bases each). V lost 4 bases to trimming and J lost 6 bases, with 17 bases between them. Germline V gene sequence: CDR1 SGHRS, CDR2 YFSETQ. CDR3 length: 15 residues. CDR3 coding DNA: TGCGCCAGCAGCGCGAACGCCGGGACCTCCAATGAGCAGTTCTTC. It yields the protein CASSANAGTSNEQFF.

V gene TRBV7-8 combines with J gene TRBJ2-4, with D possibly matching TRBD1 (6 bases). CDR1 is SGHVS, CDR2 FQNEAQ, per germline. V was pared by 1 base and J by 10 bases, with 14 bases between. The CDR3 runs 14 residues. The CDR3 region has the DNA TGTGCCAGCAGCTTAGACCGACAGGCCCGTATTCAGTACTTC. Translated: CASSLDRQARIQYF.

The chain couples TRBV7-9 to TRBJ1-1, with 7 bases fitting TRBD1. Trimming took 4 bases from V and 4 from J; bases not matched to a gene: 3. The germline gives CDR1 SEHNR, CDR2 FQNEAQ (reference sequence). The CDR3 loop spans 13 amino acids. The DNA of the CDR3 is TGTGCCAGCAGCTACACAGGGGTCACTGAAGCTTTCTTT. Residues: CASSYTGVTEAFF.

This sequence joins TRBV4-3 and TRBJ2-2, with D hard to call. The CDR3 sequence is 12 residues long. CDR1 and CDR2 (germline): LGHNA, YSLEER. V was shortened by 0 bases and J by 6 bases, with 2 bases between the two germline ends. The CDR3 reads CASSQEAGELFF. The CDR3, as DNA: TGCGCCAGCAGCCAAGAGGCCGGGGAGCTGTTTTTT.

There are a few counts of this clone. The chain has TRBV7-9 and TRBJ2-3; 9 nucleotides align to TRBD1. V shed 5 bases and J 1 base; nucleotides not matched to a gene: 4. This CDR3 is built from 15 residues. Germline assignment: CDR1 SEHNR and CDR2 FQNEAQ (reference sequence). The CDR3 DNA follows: TGTGCCAGCAGCGCCCGGACAGGGGGCACAGATACGCAGTATTTT. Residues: CASSARTGGTDTQYF. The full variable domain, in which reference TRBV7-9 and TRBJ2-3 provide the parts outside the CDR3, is DTGVSQNPRHKITKRGQNVTFRCDPISEHNRLYWYRQTLGQGPEFLTYFQNEAQLEKSRLLSDRFSAERPKGSFSTLEIQRTEQGDSAMYLCASSARTGGTDTQYFGPGTRLTVL.

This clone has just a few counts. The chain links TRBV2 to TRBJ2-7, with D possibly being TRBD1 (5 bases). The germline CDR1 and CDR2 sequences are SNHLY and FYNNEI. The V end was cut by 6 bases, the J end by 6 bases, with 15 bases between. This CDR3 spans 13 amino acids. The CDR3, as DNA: TGTGCCAGCAGACAGCTCAGGGATAGCGAGCAGTACTTC. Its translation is CASRQLRDSEQYF.

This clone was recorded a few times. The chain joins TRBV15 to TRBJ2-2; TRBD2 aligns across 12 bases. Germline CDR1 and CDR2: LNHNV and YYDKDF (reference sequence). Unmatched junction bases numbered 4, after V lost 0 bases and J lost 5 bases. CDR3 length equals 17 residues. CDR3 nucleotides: TGTGCCACCAGCAGAGATCCTACTAGCGGGAGGACCGGGGAGCTGTTTTTT. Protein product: CATSRDPTSGRTGELFF.

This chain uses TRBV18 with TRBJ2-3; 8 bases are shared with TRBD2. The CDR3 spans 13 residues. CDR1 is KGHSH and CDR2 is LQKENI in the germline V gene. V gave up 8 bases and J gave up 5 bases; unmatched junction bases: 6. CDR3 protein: CASERETQDTQYF. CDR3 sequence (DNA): TGTGCCAGCGAGCGGGAGACACAAGATACGCAGTATTTT.

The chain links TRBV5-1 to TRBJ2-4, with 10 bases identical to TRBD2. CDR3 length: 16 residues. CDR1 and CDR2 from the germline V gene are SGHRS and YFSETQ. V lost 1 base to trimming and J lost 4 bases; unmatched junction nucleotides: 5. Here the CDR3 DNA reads TGCGCCAGCAGCTTGTTGCTAGCGGGAGAGAAAAACATTCAGTACTTC. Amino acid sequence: CASSLLLAGEKNIQYF.

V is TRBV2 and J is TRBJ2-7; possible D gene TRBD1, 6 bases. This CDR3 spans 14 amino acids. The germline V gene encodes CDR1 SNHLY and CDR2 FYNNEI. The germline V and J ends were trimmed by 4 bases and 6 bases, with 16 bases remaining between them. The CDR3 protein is CASSGQGQAAEQYF. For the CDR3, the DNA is TGTGCCAGCAGTGGTCAGGGGCAAGCAGCCGAGCAGTACTTC.